These 3 T cell receptor beta chains share one sample of origin, sequenced in a study of shared clonotypes between healthy human individuals (dated by TCRdb to about 2020). Receptors were amplified or captured by the immunoSEQ multiplex PCR assay. The clones in this table, taken by TCRdb from immuneACCESS, are in-frame only. Not every clone is retained; where verified, under half of the shortfall comes from an unresolved V gene, and the cause of the rest is unknown. Present in this sample are around 940,000 clones, around three quarters of which were seen just once. Together, the top ten hold approximately 1.5% of the sample. Specimen: memory CD4+ T cells sorted from blood. The sample's cell subset or site, from its label and the paper: CD45RA-negative fraction. All receptors come from a man younger than 30 in good health.

The chain joins TRBV7-2 to TRBJ2-3; 10 bases match TRBD2. The V gene end was trimmed by 7 bases and the J gene end by 6 bases; junction bases not matched to a gene: 10. The V gene's germline CDR1 is SGHTA and CDR2 FQGNSA. CDR3 length: 15 residues. Here the CDR3 reads CASTPKAGGPDTQYF. In nucleotides, the CDR3 is TGTGCCAGCACCCCGAAAGCGGGGGGGCCTGATACGCAGTATTTT.

The V call is TRBV6-1, the J call TRBJ1-6; D gene unclear. Germline loops: CDR1 MNHNS, CDR2 SASEGT. This CDR3 is 14 amino acids long. V lost 7 bases to trimming and J lost 2 bases, with 9 bases between them. The CDR3 loop is CASTFEPYNSPLHF. The CDR3 DNA reads TGTGCCAGCACCTTCGAGCCCTATAATTCACCCCTCCACTTT.

The CDR3 region is CASSPMISYATNEKLFF. The CDR3, as DNA: TGTGCCAGCTCACCAATGATTTCCTATGCAACTAATGAAAAACTGTTTTTT. The chain joins TRBV18 to TRBJ1-4; D is ambiguous. Germline V gene lookup returns CDR1 KGHSH and CDR2 LQKENI. This CDR3 spans 17 amino acids. V was clipped by 2 bases and J by 0 bases, with 13 bases between them.